A selection of T cell receptor beta chains follows, all from one sample in a study of monozygotic twins with inflammatory bowel disease. TCRdb re-called the 5' RACE reads and shows each CDR3 protein once, DNA omitted. Its clone listing holds some 400,000 distinct CDR3 sequences. Material: blood. The receptors were gathered from a human donor with ulcerative colitis or Crohn's disease, or a healthy co-twin of an affected twin (not recorded which). Each CDR3 is given with its conserved first and last residue.

j_call v_call cdr3_aa
TRBJ2-7 TRBV6-1 CASSARQAAYEQYF
TRBJ2-7 TRBV7-2 CASSLGQGGRVYEQYF
TRBJ1-3 TRBV7-2 CASSPSGAAGNTIYF
TRBJ2-1 TRBV12-5 CASGLVGLAGDNEQFF
TRBJ2-3 TRBV19 CASSQRGLAVTPADTQYF
TRBJ2-5 TRBV5-1 CASSLSSSVETQYF
TRBJ2-7 TRBV5-1 CASSATRAEQYF
TRBJ2-7 TRBV28 CASSSPGQGRHEQYF
TRBJ2-2 TRBV9 CASSGNRLAGGNTGELFF
TRBJ2-7 TRBV7-2 CASSLEGQGLYEQYF
TRBJ2-2 TRBV6-1 CASSAPGEVTGELFF
TRBJ1-1 TRBV7-2 CASRFQTGGTEAFF
TRBJ2-2 TRBV5-6 CASGRQGIPGELFF
TRBJ2-1 TRBV7-2 CASSPGINSHNEQFF
TRBJ2-3 TRBV5-1 CASSLGSSRTDTQYF
TRBJ1-1 TRBV29-1 CSVEGRVGVSPFF
TRBJ2-7 TRBV10-3 CAISDGTGIRAYEQYF
TRBJ1-2 TRBV18 CASSTGTGAAYGYTF
TRBJ2-5 TRBV7-8 CASSTNRQETQYF
TRBJ2-1 TRBV5-1 CASSLVAGAYNEQFF
TRBJ2-2 TRBV25-1 CASSARTGADTGELFF
TRBJ2-1 TRBV7-2 CASSFPGLAKDEQFF
TRBJ1-4 TRBV7-2 CASSTRTGVNEKLFF
TRBJ2-1 TRBV18 CASSPPAGGNNEQFF
TRBJ1-1 TRBV2 CASKERQLNTEAFF
TRBJ1-2 TRBV6-2/TRBV6-3 CASSSQGAFGYTF